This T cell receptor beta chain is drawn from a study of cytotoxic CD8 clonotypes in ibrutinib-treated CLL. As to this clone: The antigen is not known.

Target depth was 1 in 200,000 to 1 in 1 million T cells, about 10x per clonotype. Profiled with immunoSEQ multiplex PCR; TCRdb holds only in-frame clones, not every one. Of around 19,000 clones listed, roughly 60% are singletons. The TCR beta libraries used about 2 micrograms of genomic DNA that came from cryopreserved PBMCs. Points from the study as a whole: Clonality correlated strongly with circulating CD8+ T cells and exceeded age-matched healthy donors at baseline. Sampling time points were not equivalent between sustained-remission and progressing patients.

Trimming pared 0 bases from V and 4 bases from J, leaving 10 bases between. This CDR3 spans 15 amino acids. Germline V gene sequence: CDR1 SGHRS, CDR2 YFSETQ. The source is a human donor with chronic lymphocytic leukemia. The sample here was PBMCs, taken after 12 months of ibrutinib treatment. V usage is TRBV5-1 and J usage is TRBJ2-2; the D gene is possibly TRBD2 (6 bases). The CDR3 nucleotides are TGCGCCAGCAGCTTGGGCGGGGCAGGCACCGGGGAGCTGTTTTTT. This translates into CASSLGGAGTGELFF.